Presented here are 4 T cell receptor beta chains from one specimen sequenced in a study of blood T cell repertoires in COVID-19. TCRdb keeps only in-frame clones here, not all; method: immunoSEQ multiplex PCR. The sample has 400,000 to 450,000 clones, less than 95% seen once; the top ten hold 0.6%. Sequenced input: PBMCs or T cells enriched from blood (not recorded which). The source is a man aged 18 to 35 who had recovered from COVID-19.

The V call is TRBV2, the J call TRBJ1-1; D ambiguous. CDR3 size: 14 residues. The germline CDR1 and CDR2 sequences are SNHLY and FYNNEI. V lost 5 bases, J lost 1 base, and 11 bases lay in between. Here the CDR3 reads CASSPGNRNTEAFF. The DNA for the CDR3 is TGTGCCAGCAGTCCGGGGAATCGGAACACTGAAGCTTTCTTT.

The chain combines TRBV11-3 with TRBJ1-1; D is possibly TRBD1 (6 bases). This CDR3 has 14 residues. Germline V gene lookup returns CDR1 SGHNT and CDR2 YENEEA. Trimming took off 3 bases at V and 0 bases at J, with 8 bases between the two ends. CDR3 DNA: TGTGCCAGCAGCTTCCAGGGGTTGAACACTGAAGCTTTCTTT. It yields the protein CASSFQGLNTEAFF.

V and J are TRBV3-1 (or the pseudogene TRBV3-2) and TRBJ1-2; a weak D match, TRBD1 (6 bases). The germline V and J ends were trimmed by 1 base and 4 bases, with 13 bases remaining between them. CDR3 length: 15 amino acids. The germline V gene encodes CDR1 LGHDT and CDR2 YNNKEL (reference sequence). CDR3 sequence: CASSQGGGQLYGYTF. The CDR3 DNA reads TGTGCCAGCAGCCAAGGCGGGGGGCAGCTCTATGGCTACACCTTC.

The CDR3 sequence is CASSSLTGDNEKLFF. Here the CDR3 DNA reads TGTGCCAGCAGTTCCCTGACAGGAGACAATGAAAAACTGTTTTTT. The gene calls are TRBV6-5 and TRBJ1-4; tentatively, D is TRBD1 (6 bases). V lost 4 bases and J lost 5, with 14 bases in between. The CDR3 is made up of 15 amino acids. CDR1 and CDR2 from the germline V gene are MNHEY and SVGAGI.